This TCR beta chain was profiled in a study of blood T cell repertoires in COVID-19. At the level of the study: PBMCs, B-cell-depleted T cells, or T cells were the source of the cDNA or gDNA that made up the material.

Authors' data handling: Reference gene primer amplification yielded estimated nucleated cell counts. The table came from immunoSEQ multiplex PCR; TCRdb's copy has only in-frame clones and leaves some out. That table furnishes V, J and clone size, whereas the DNA furnished D and trimming. This table has about 140,000 clones, roughly 76% appearing once. This TCR derives from a man of 80 years or more with acute or convalescent COVID-19. The specimen was peripheral blood.

CDR3 nucleotide sequence: TGCGCCAGCACCCCCGGCCGGGGAGTGGCTAGCGGGGGCCCCACAGATACGCAGTATTTT. It specifies CASTPGRGVASGGPTDTQYF. The chain is built from TRBV5-1 and TRBJ2-3, with 10 positions matching TRBD2. The V gene end was trimmed by 6 bases and the J gene end by 2 bases; junction bases not matched to a gene: 21. The CDR3 consists of 20 residues. CDR1 and CDR2 (germline): SGHRS, YFSETQ.